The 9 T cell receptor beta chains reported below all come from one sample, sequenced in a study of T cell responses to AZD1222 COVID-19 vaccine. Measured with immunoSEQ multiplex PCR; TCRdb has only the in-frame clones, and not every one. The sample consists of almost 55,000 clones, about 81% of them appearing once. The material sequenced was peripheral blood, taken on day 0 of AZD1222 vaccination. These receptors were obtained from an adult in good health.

CDR3 DNA sequence: TGTGCCAGCAGTAGGACATACCAAGAGACCCAGTACTTC. It codes for CASSRTYQETQYF. V is TRBV6-5 and J is TRBJ2-5; D perhaps matches TRBD1 (5 bases). The germline V gene encodes CDR1 MNHEY and CDR2 SVGAGI. With 5 bases removed from V and 0 bases from J, the gap between germline ends came to 7 bases. This CDR3 contains 13 residues.

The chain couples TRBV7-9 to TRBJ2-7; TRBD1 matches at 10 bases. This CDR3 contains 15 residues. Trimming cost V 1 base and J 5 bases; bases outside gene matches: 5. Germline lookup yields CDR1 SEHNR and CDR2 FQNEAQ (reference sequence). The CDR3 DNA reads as TGTGCCAGCAGCTTAGGGGGACAGGGGTCGGACGAGCAGTACTTC. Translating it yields CASSLGGQGSDEQYF.

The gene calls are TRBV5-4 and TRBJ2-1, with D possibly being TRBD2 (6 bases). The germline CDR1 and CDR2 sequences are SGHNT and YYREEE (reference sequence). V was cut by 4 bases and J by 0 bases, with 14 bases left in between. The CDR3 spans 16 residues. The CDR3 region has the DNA TGTGCCAGCAGCCCATTGGTTAGCGGCTCCTACAATGAGCAGTTCTTC. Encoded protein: CASSPLVSGSYNEQFF. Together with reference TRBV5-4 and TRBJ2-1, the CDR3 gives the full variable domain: ETGVTQSPTHLIKTRGQQVTLRCSSQSGHNTVSWYQQALGQGPQFIFQYYREEENGRGNFPPRFSGLQFPNYSSELNVNALELDDSALYLCASSPLVSGSYNEQFFGPGTRLTVL.

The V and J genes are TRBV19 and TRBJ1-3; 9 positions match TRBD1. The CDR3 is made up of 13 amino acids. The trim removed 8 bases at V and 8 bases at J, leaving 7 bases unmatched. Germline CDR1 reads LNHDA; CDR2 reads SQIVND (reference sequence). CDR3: CASSDRGSDTIYF. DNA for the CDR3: TGTGCCAGTTCGGACAGGGGTTCGGACACCATATATTTT. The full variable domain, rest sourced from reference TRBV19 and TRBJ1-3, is DGGITQSPKYLFRKEGQNVTLSCEQNLNHDAMYWYRQDPGQGLRLIYYSQIVNDFQKGDIAEGYSVSREKKESFPLTVTSAQKNPTAFYLCASSDRGSDTIYFGEGSWLTVV.

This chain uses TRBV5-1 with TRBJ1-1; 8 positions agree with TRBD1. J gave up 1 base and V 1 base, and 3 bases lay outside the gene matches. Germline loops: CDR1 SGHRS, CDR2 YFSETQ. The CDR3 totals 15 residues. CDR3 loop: CASSLWDRPNTEAFF. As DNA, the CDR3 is TGCGCCAGCAGCTTGTGGGACAGGCCGAACACTGAAGCTTTCTTT.

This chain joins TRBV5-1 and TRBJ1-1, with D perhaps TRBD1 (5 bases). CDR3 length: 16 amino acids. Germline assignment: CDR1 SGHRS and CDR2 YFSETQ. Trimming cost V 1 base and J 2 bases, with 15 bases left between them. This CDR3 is CASSLPRGGGNTEAFF. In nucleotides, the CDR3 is TGCGCCAGCAGCTTGCCCCGTGGGGGAGGTAACACTGAAGCTTTCTTT.

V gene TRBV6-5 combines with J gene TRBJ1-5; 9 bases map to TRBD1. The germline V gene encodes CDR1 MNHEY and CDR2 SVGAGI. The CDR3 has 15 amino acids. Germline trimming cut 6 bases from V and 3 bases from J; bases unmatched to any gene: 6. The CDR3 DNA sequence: TGTGCCAGCAGGGGGGGGACAGGGCACAATCAGCCCCAGCATTTT. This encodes CASRGGTGHNQPQHF.

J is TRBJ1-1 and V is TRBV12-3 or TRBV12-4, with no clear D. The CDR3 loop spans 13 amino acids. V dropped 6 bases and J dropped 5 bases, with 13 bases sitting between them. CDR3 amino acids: CASRWWEGTEAFF. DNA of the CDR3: TGTGCCAGCAGGTGGTGGGAAGGGACTGAAGCTTTCTTT.

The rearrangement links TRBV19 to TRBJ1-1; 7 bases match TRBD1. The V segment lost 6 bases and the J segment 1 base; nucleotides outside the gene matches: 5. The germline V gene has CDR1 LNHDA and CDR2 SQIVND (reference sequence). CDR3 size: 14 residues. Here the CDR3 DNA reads TGTGCCAGTAGGGAGGGACAGAGGAACACTGAAGCTTTCTTT. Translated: CASREGQRNTEAFF.